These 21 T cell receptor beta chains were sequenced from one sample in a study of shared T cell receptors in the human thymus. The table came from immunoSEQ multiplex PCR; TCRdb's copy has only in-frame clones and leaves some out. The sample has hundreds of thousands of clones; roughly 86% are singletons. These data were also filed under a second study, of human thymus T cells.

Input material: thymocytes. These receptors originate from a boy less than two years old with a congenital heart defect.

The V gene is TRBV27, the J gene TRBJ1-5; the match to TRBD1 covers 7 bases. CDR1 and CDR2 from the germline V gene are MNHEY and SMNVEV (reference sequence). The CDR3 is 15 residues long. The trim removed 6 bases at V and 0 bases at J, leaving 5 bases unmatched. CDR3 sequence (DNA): TGTGCCAGCAGGATGGACAGGAATAGCAATCAGCCCCAGCATTTT. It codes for CASRMDRNSNQPQHF.

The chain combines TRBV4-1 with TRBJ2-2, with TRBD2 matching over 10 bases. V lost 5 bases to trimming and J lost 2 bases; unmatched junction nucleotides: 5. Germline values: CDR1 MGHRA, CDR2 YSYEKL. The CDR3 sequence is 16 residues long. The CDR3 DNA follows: TGCGCCAGCAGCACTAAGCGGGAGGGAAACACCGGGGAGCTGTTTTTT. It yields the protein CASSTKREGNTGELFF.

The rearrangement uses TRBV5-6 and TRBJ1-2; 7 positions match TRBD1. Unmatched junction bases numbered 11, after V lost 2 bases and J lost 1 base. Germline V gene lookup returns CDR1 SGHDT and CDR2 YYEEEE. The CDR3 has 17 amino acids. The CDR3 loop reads CASSFPFPGQINYGYTF. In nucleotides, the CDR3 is TGTGCCAGCAGCTTCCCCTTTCCGGGACAGATTAACTATGGCTACACCTTC.

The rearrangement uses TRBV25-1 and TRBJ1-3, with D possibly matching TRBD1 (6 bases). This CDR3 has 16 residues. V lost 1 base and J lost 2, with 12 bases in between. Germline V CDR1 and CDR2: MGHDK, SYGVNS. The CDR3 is CASSELGGGPGNTIYF. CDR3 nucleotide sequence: TGTGCCAGCAGTGAATTGGGAGGGGGGCCTGGAAACACCATATATTTT.

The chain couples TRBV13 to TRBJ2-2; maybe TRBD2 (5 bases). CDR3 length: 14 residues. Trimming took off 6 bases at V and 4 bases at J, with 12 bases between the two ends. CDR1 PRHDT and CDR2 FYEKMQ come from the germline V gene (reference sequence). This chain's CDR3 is CASSRLRGTGELFF. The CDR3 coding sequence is TGTGCCAGCAGTAGGCTCCGGGGCACCGGGGAGCTGTTTTTT.

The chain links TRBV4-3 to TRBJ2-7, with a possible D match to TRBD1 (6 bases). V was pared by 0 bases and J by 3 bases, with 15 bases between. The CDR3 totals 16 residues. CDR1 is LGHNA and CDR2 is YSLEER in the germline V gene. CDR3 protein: CASSQEAHRDLYEQYF. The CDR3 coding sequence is TGCGCCAGCAGCCAAGAGGCCCACAGGGACCTCTACGAGCAGTACTTC.

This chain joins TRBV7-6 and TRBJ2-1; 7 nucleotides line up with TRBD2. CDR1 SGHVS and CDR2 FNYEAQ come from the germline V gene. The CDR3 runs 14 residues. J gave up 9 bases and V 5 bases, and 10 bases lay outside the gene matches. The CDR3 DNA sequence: TGTGCCAGCAGCCTAGGCGGGGGATGGAGTGAGCAGTTCTTC. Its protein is CASSLGGGWSEQFF.

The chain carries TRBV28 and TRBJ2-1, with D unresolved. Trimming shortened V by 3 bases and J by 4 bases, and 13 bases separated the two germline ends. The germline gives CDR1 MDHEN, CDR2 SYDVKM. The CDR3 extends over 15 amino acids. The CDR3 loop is CASSFSVLVYNEQFF. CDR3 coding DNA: TGTGCCAGCAGTTTTTCGGTGTTAGTGTACAATGAGCAGTTCTTC. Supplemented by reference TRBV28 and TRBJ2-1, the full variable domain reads DVKVTQSSRYLVKRTGEKVFLECVQDMDHENMFWYRQDPGLGLRLIYFSYDVKMKEKGDIPEGYSVSREKKERFSLILESASTNQTSMYLCASSFSVLVYNEQFFGPGTRLTVL.

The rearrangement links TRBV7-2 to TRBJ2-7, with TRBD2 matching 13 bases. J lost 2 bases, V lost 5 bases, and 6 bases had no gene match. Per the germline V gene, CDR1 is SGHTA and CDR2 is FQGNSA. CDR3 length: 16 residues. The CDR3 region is CASSKKLAGGPYEQYF. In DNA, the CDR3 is TGTGCCAGCAGCAAGAAACTAGCGGGGGGGCCCTACGAGCAGTACTTC.

The CDR3 DNA reads as TGTGCCAGCAGTAGACCCGGGACTAGCGGGGCAGATACGCAGTATTTT. This sequence encodes CASSRPGTSGADTQYF. The J gene is TRBJ2-3, the V gene TRBV6-6, with 13 bases aligning to TRBD2. V was pared by 5 bases and J by 4 bases, with 6 bases of the junction left unmatched. CDR3 length: 16 amino acids. Germline V gene lookup returns CDR1 MNHNY and CDR2 SVGAGI (reference sequence).

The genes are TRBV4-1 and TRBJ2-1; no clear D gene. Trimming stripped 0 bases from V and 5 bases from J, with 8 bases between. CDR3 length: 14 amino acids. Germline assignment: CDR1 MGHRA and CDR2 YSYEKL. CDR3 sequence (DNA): TGCGCCAGCAGCCAAGAGAAGCGCGACAATGAGCAGTTCTTC. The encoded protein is CASSQEKRDNEQFF.

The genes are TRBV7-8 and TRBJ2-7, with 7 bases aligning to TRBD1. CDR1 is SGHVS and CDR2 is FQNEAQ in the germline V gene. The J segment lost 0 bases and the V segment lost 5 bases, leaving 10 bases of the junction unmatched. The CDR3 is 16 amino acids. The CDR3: CASSDPPRDSSYEQYF. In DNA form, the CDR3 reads TGTGCCAGCAGCGACCCACCCCGGGACAGCTCCTACGAGCAGTACTTC.

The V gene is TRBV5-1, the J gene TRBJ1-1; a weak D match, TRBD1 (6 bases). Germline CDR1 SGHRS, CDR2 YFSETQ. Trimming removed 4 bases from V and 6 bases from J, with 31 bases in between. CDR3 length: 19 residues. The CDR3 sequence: CASSPNLLQGLAPRPEAFF. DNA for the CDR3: TGCGCCAGCAGCCCAAACTTATTACAGGGTCTAGCACCTAGGCCTGAAGCTTTCTTT.

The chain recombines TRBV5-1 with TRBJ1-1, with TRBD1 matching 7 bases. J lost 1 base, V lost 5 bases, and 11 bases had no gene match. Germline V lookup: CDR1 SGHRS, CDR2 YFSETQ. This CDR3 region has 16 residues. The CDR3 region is CASRYRTGTENTEAFF. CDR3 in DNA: TGCGCCAGCAGATACCGCACCGGGACAGAGAACACTGAAGCTTTCTTT.

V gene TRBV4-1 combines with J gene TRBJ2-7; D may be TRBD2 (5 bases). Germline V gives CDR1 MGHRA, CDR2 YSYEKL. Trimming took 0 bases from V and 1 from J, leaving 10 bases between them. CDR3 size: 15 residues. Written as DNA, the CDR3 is TGCGCCAGCAGCCAAGATACGGGAAAATCCTACGAGCAGTACTTC. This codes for CASSQDTGKSYEQYF.

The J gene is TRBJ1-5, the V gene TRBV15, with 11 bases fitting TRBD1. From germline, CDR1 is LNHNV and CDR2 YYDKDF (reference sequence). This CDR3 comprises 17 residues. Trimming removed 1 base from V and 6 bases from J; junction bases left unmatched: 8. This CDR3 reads CATSRGGRDRGVQPQHF. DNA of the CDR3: TGTGCCACCAGCAGAGGAGGTAGGGACAGGGGGGTTCAGCCCCAGCATTTT. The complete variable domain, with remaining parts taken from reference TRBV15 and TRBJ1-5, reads DAMVIQNPRYQVTQFGKPVTLSCSQTLNHNVMYWYQQKSSQAPKLLFHYYDKDFNNEADTPDNFQSRRPNTSFCFLDIRSPGLGDTAMYLCATSRGGRDRGVQPQHFGDGTRLSIL.

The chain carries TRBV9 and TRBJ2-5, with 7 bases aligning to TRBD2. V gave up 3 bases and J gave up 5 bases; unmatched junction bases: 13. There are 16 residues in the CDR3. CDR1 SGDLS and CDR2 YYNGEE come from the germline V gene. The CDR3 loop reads CASSGSLAREAETQYF. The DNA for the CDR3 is TGTGCCAGCAGCGGCTCCCTAGCCCGGGAGGCCGAGACCCAGTACTTC. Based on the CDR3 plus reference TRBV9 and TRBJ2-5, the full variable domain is DSGVTQTPKHLITATGQRVTLRCSPRSGDLSVYWYQQSLDQGLQFLIQYYNGEERAKGNILERFSAQQFPDLHSELNLSSLELGDSALYFCASSGSLAREAETQYFGPGTRLLVL.

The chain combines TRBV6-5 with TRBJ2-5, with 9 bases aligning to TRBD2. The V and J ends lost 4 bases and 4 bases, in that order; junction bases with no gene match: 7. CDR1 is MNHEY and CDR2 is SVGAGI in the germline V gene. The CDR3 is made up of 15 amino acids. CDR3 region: CASSFWREGPETQYF. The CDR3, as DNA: TGTGCCAGCAGTTTTTGGCGGGAGGGCCCAGAGACCCAGTACTTC.

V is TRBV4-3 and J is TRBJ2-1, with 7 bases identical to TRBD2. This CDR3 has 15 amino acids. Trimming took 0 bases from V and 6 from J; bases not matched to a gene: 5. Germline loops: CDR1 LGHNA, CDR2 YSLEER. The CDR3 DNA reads TGCGCCAGCAGCCAAGAGGTGACTAGCTGCAATGAGCAGTTCTTC. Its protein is CASSQEVTSCNEQFF.

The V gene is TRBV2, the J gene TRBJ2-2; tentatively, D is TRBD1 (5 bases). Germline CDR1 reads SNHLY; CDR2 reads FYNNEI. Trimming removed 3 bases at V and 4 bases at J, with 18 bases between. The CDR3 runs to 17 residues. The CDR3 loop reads CASSDSGRQGSTGELFF. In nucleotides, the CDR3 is TGTGCCAGCAGTGACTCTGGACGGCAGGGAAGCACCGGGGAGCTGTTTTTT.

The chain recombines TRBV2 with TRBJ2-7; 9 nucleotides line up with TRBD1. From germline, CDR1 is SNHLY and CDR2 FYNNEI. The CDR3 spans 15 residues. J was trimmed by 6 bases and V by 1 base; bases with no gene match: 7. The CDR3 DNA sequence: TGTGCCAGCAGTGAAGTGGGACAGGGATTTGGCGAGCAGTACTTC. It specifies CASSEVGQGFGEQYF.